Each of the 8 T cell receptor beta chains below was sequenced from the same sample in a study of CD8 T cells in Susac syndrome. RNA amounts of about 0.5 to 1 ug underwent reverse transcription with random hexamers. Each CDR3 protein is one row after TCRdb ran MiXCR on the immunoSEQ multiplex PCR reads. Of roughly 220,000 distinct CDR3 sequences in the sample, about 95% were seen once. The source material was CD4+ T cells from PBMCs. These receptors all come from a human donor with Susac syndrome.

J is TRBJ1-6 and V is TRBV30; unclear D gene. Germline values: CDR1 GTSNPN, CDR2 SVGIG (reference sequence). This CDR3 is built from 13 residues. Deletions cut 2 bases from V and 13 bases from J, with 15 bases between. Written as DNA, the CDR3 is TGTGCCTGGAGTAAAGGCGGGAGCGGGCCCCTCCACTTT. As protein: CAWSKGGSGPLHF.

This sequence joins TRBV12-3 or TRBV12-4 and TRBJ2-1, with 11 bases aligning to TRBD2. The CDR3 spans 13 residues. The junction had 4 bases not matched to a gene; V was cut back by 5 bases and J by 10 bases. The CDR3 sequence: CASSLRLAGEQFF. The CDR3, as DNA: TGTGCCAGCAGTCTCCGACTAGCGGGGGAGCAGTTCTTC.

This rearrangement joins TRBV12-3 or TRBV12-4 to TRBJ1-5; perhaps TRBD1 as D (5 bases). The V end was cut by 1 base, the J end by 0 bases, with 13 bases between. CDR3 length: 17 residues. Here the CDR3 reads CASSLGAGWVSNQPQHF. CDR3 DNA sequence: TGTGCCAGCAGTTTAGGCGCAGGGTGGGTTAGCAATCAGCCCCAGCATTTT.

The sample holds one count of this clonotype. The chain links TRBV30 to TRBJ2-3; unclear D gene. CDR3 length equals 17 residues. From germline, CDR1 is GTSNPN and CDR2 SVGIG (reference sequence). Trimming removed 0 bases from V and 0 bases from J, with 16 bases in between. The CDR3 region is CAWSVPQLSPSTDTQYF. CDR3 nucleotides: TGTGCCTGGAGTGTACCGCAGTTGAGTCCTAGCACAGATACGCAGTATTTT. The full variable domain, its missing parts supplied by reference TRBV30 and TRBJ2-3, is SQTIHQWPATLVQPVGSPLSLECTVEGTSNPNLYWYRQAAGRGLQLLFYSVGIGQISSEVPQNLSASRPQDRQFILSSKKLLLSDSGFYLCAWSVPQLSPSTDTQYFGPGTRLTVL.

The chain joins TRBV5-4 to TRBJ1-5; 9 bases fit TRBD1. CDR1 and CDR2 (germline): SGHNT, YYREEE (reference sequence). The CDR3 sequence is 16 residues long. J gave up 2 bases and V 4 bases, and 7 bases lay outside the gene matches. DNA for the CDR3: TGTGCCAGCAGCACCCGACAGGGGGGGCGCAATCAGCCCCAGCATTTT. Its translation: CASSTRQGGRNQPQHF.

The CDR3 spells CASSYRDVDYEQYF. CDR3 DNA: TGTGCCAGCAGCTATAGGGACGTCGACTACGAGCAGTACTTC. This rearrangement joins TRBV9 to TRBJ2-7, with D possibly being TRBD1 or TRBD2 (5 bases each). From germline, CDR1 is SGDLS and CDR2 YYNGEE. This CDR3 spans 14 amino acids. Deletions cut 4 bases from V and 3 bases from J, with 14 bases between.

The chain recombines TRBV5-6 with TRBJ2-5, with a tentative D call TRBD1 (5 bases). The CDR3 covers 13 residues. Looked up from germline, CDR1 is SGHDT and CDR2 is YYEEEE. Between the trimmed V and J ends, which lost 2 bases and 2 bases, there was a span of 7 bases. Here the CDR3 reads CASSFGQQETQYF. CDR3 nucleotide sequence: TGTGCCAGCAGCTTCGGACAACAAGAGACCCAGTACTTC.

The chain has TRBV29-1 and TRBJ2-3, with D maybe TRBD1 (5 bases). Germline V gene data show CDR1 as SQVTM and CDR2 as ANQGSEA. V was clipped by 7 bases and J by 3 bases, with 20 bases between them. This CDR3 region has 15 residues. The CDR3, as DNA: TGCAGCGCCCCTATAGGGGCGAGACCTACAGATACGCAGTATTTT. It translates to CSAPIGARPTDTQYF.